The 17 T cell receptor beta chains in this list originate from one sample, sequenced in a study of blood T cell repertoires in COVID-19 (dated by TCRdb to the early 2020s). The library came from the immunoSEQ multiplex PCR assay. As stored in TCRdb, this immuneACCESS dataset retains in-frame rearrangements with V and J assigned. A fraction of the clones does not appear; measured against another copy, unresolved V genes explain less than half of the discrepancy, and the remainder lacks a known reason. Here the sample has over 70,000 clones; 80% occur a single time. Around 10% of the sample belongs to the ten largest clones. The sequenced sample was peripheral blood. The receptors stem from a woman aged 70-85 years with acute or convalescent COVID-19.

V and J are TRBV7-8 and TRBJ2-7, with D possibly matching TRBD2 (5 bases). Trimming pared 5 bases from V and 1 base from J, leaving 9 bases between. Per germline, CDR1 SGHVS and CDR2 FQNEAQ. This CDR3 has 13 amino acids. CDR3 nucleotide sequence: TGTGCCAGCAGCGACGGGGTTTCCTACGAGCAGTACTTC. This gives the protein CASSDGVSYEQYF.

The table lists this clone with a few counts. In nucleotides, the CDR3 is TGTGCCAGCAGTTACTCTTTGGGGGCGGCGGCCGGGGAGCTGTTTTTT. Translated, it gives CASSYSLGAAAGELFF. J is TRBJ2-2 and V is TRBV6-6, with D tentatively TRBD1 (6 bases). Germline lookup yields CDR1 MNHNY and CDR2 SVGAGI (reference sequence). Trimming took 0 bases from V and 6 from J, leaving 14 bases between them. This CDR3 has 16 residues.

The V gene is TRBV30, the J gene TRBJ1-6; 9 bases fit TRBD1. The trim removed 8 bases at V and 9 bases at J, leaving 5 bases unmatched. CDR3 length: 12 amino acids. Looked up from germline, CDR1 is GTSNPN and CDR2 is SVGIG (reference sequence). The CDR3 reads CAEGTGSSPLHF. Here the CDR3 DNA reads TGTGCCGAGGGGACAGGGAGTTCACCCCTCCACTTT.

The rearrangement joins TRBV4-3 to TRBJ2-2; D perhaps matches TRBD1 (5 bases). Germline values: CDR1 LGHNA, CDR2 YSLEER. The V and J ends lost 0 bases and 11 bases respectively, with 13 bases between them. The length of the CDR3 is 14 residues. The CDR3 DNA follows: TGCGCCAGCAGCCAAGATTTTGGGGCCTCCGAGCTGTTTTTT. Protein: CASSQDFGASELFF.

The rearrangement links TRBV6-5 to TRBJ2-1, with 14 bases identical to TRBD2. CDR1 is MNHEY, CDR2 SVGAGI, per germline. Trimming removed 6 bases from V and 7 bases from J; junction bases left unmatched: 2. This CDR3 region has 14 residues. The chain's CDR3 is CASSRTSGRNEQFF. DNA of the CDR3: TGTGCCAGCAGCCGGACTAGCGGGAGGAATGAGCAGTTCTTC.

The J gene is TRBJ1-2, the V gene TRBV4-1; 7 positions match TRBD1. The CDR3 extends over 17 amino acids. Germline V CDR1 and CDR2: MGHRA, YSYEKL. Unmatched junction bases numbered 14, after V lost 1 base and J lost 6 bases. CDR3 DNA sequence: TGCGCCAGCAGCCAAGTAGTTATGACAGGGTATGATAATGGCTACACCTTC. Residues: CASSQVVMTGYDNGYTF.

The V and J genes are TRBV10-2 and TRBJ2-2, with TRBD2 matching 7 bases. Germline V gene data show CDR1 as WSHSY and CDR2 as SAAADI. The CDR3 is 14 residues long. Unmatched junction bases numbered 6, after V lost 8 bases and J lost 3 bases. This chain's CDR3 is CASRRSGDTGELFF. The CDR3 region has the DNA TGCGCCAGCCGCCGGAGCGGGGACACCGGGGAGCTGTTTTTT.

This chain uses TRBV30 with TRBJ1-6; TRBD1 matches 8 bases. V lost 4 bases to trimming and J lost 10 bases; unmatched junction nucleotides: 6. The CDR3 has 13 amino acids. CDR1 is GTSNPN, CDR2 SVGIG, per germline (reference sequence). CDR3 in amino acids: CAWNQGAKSPLHF. CDR3 in DNA: TGTGCCTGGAACCAGGGGGCAAAGTCACCCCTCCACTTT. The whole variable domain, filled in from reference TRBV30 and TRBJ1-6, reads SQTIHQWPATLVQPVGSPLSLECTVEGTSNPNLYWYRQAAGRGLQLLFYSVGIGQISSEVPQNLSASRPQDRQFILSSKKLLLSDSGFYLCAWNQGAKSPLHFGNGTRLTVT.

This chain connects TRBV4-1 to TRBJ2-1, with D tentatively TRBD2 (6 bases). V lost 0 bases and J lost 4, with 16 bases in between. The germline V gene has CDR1 MGHRA and CDR2 YSYEKL. This CDR3 region has 17 residues. The CDR3 bases are TGCGCCAGCAGCCAAGATCGGAAGGCTAGCGATTACAATGAGCAGTTCTTC. It is translated as CASSQDRKASDYNEQFF.

The chain links TRBV3-1 (or the pseudogene TRBV3-2) to TRBJ2-1, with 15 bases aligning to TRBD2. Germline CDR1 is LGHDT and CDR2 is YNNKEL (reference sequence). The CDR3 loop spans 14 amino acids. Germline trimming cut 4 bases from V and 14 bases from J; bases unmatched to any gene: 6. The CDR3 nucleotides are TGTGCCAGCAGCCCAAGGACTAGCGGGAGGGCCGAGTTCTTC. Translated: CASSPRTSGRAEFF.

This clone has only one observation. This chain joins TRBV3-1 (or the pseudogene TRBV3-2) and TRBJ2-7; 9 bases align to TRBD2. The CDR3 totals 16 residues. V dropped 0 bases and J dropped 5; count of bases not matched to a gene: 8. CDR1 LGHDT and CDR2 YNNKEL come from the germline V gene (reference sequence). The CDR3 here is CASSQDRGREGDEQYF. The CDR3 nucleotides are TGTGCCAGCAGCCAAGATAGAGGGCGGGAGGGTGACGAGCAGTACTTC.

In this sample, this clone turned up a few times. The chain carries TRBV2 and TRBJ1-6; 7 bases match TRBD1. V lost 6 bases, J lost 12 bases, and 11 bases stayed unmatched. CDR1 and CDR2 (germline): SNHLY, FYNNEI. The CDR3 length is 14 residues. The CDR3 DNA follows: TGTGCCAGCAGCCAAGCCCTCTCAGGGGGACCCCTCCACTTT. Protein: CASSQALSGGPLHF.

The chain is built from TRBV7-8 and TRBJ2-7; no definite D call. Germline V gene lookup returns CDR1 SGHVS and CDR2 FQNEAQ. The length of the CDR3 is 15 residues. The germline V and J ends were trimmed by 7 bases and 2 bases, with 18 bases remaining between them. The CDR3 reads CASTPEEIVAYEQYF. The CDR3 DNA reads TGTGCCAGCACCCCCGAGGAGATCGTCGCCTACGAGCAGTACTTC.

V is TRBV20-1 and J is TRBJ2-7; TRBD1 aligns across 7 bases. CDR3 length: 10 amino acids. Losses at the gene ends were 6 bases for V and 11 bases for J; bases not matched to a gene: 7. CDR1 and CDR2 from the germline V gene are DFQATT and SNEGSKA (reference sequence). The CDR3 protein is CSAPDRVKYF. In DNA form, the CDR3 reads TGCAGTGCGCCAGACAGGGTCAAGTACTTC.

The genes are TRBV2 and TRBJ2-1, with 7 bases lining up with TRBD1. The ends lost 4 bases at V and 2 bases at J; junction bases unmatched: 5. The germline gives CDR1 SNHLY, CDR2 FYNNEI. The CDR3 runs 15 residues. CDR3 coding DNA: TGTGCCAGCAGTGCCCGACAGGGAACCTACAATGAGCAGTTCTTC. Residues: CASSARQGTYNEQFF.

V and J are TRBV6-6 and TRBJ1-6; the match to TRBD1 covers 7 bases. J gave up 8 bases and V 6 bases, and 7 bases lay outside the gene matches. The length of the CDR3 is 14 residues. CDR1 MNHNY and CDR2 SVGAGI come from the germline V gene (reference sequence). The DNA for the CDR3 is TGTGCCAGCAGCCGGGACAGATCCTATTCACCCCTCCACTTT. This translates into CASSRDRSYSPLHF.

The chain joins TRBV20-1 to TRBJ1-1; D ambiguous. The CDR3 length is 10 residues. Germline loops: CDR1 DFQATT, CDR2 SNEGSKA (reference sequence). The germline V and J ends were trimmed by 6 bases and 12 bases, with 14 bases remaining between them. The CDR3 reads CSATYYLSFF. In DNA form, the CDR3 reads TGCAGTGCCACTTACTACCTGTCTTTCTTT.